This entry describes one TCR beta chain. Its target is not known. A much bigger clone sits one base away, suggesting this may be a read error. TCRdb redid the calling of the RACE reads with MiXCR, one entry per CDR3 protein. The sample records some 300,000 distinct CDR3 sequences, roughly 6% being singletons. This sample is part of a study of human T cells and chemical hapten exposure. Study results and limitations: TCRs exceeding a frequency of 1 in 1000 stayed unchanged under DPC sensitization.

The CDR3 sequence is 14 residues long. V lost 6 bases and J 6 bases, leaving 19 bases between the germline ends. Germline V gives CDR1 DFQATT, CDR2 SNEGSKA (reference sequence). Noted time point: pre-sensitization, week 0. Treatment meaning: therapeutic diphenylcyclopropenone sensitization with weekly scalp DPC. This chain connects TRBV20-1 to TRBJ2-3; D may be TRBD2 (6 bases). The clonotype was recovered from a woman under 30 with alopecia areata. Some clones in this sample may be carry-over from other donors' samples. The material sequenced was whole blood, taken in connection with sensitization to the hapten diphenylcyclopropenone (DPC). The DNA of the CDR3 is TGCAGTGCCCCAGATGGCGGGGCGGACGATACGCAGTATTTT. It codes for CSAPDGGADDTQYF.